The 18 T cell receptor beta chains reported below all come from one sample, sequenced in a study of blood T cells in healthy people across ages (dated by TCRdb to between 2014 and 2017). Library method: 5' RACE. Instrument used: Illumina HiSeq 2500. A second PCR of about 6 to 12 cycles was run with a J-beta primer mix and a sample-barcoded 5' primer. The raw public reads went through TCRdb reprocessing: fastp at Q25, MiXCR clone calling, in-frame beta chains kept. Each CDR3 protein gets just one entry, which takes the most common genes and DNA from the rows behind it. The sample yields around 780,000 distinct CDR3 sequences; 20% to 30% were counted once. The top ten constitute 3% of the sample. The sample was also linked to a second study, of T cells of mothers and their children.

Material: blood. The origin of the receptors is a boy between 5 and 17 years old in good health.

This sequence joins TRBV6-6 and TRBJ2-1; 9 positions match TRBD2. After removal of 7 bases from V and 4 bases from J, the junction contained 11 bases not matched to a gene. Germline V gives CDR1 MNHNY, CDR2 SVGAGI (reference sequence). The CDR3 contains 16 residues. CDR3 sequence: CASMPAGGPVYNEQFF. CDR3 coding DNA: TGTGCCAGCATGCCCGCGGGGGGGCCAGTGTACAATGAGCAGTTCTTC.

There are a few counts of this clonotype. This chain connects TRBV12-3 or TRBV12-4 to TRBJ1-5, with a possible D match to TRBD1 (5 bases). The V and J ends lost 5 bases and 5 bases respectively, with 13 bases between them. The CDR3 has 14 amino acids. As DNA, the CDR3 is TGTGCCAGCAGTCCTCAGGGTGGGGATCAGCCCCAGCATTTT. Encoded protein: CASSPQGGDQPQHF.

This sequence joins TRBV9 and TRBJ2-6; D tentatively reads TRBD1 or TRBD2 (5 bases each). CDR1 and CDR2 from the germline V gene are SGDLS and YYNGEE. CDR3 size: 18 residues. V was shortened by 0 bases and J by 4 bases, with 17 bases between the two germline ends. This chain's CDR3 is CASSVGGVYPSGANVLTF. CDR3 sequence (DNA): TGTGCCAGCAGCGTAGGAGGGGTCTACCCCTCGGGGGCCAACGTCCTGACTTTC.

The chain combines TRBV3-1 with TRBJ2-7, with D possibly being TRBD2 (5 bases). V dropped 2 bases and J dropped 7 bases, with 15 bases sitting between them. The CDR3 totals 14 residues. CDR1 is LGHDT and CDR2 is YNNKEL in the germline V gene (reference sequence). CDR3 nucleotide sequence: TGTGCCAGCAGCCAATTAGGGAATCCGGGGGAGCAGTACTTC. This sequence encodes CASSQLGNPGEQYF.

This clonotype was counted between two and nine times. The chain uses TRBV5-1 and TRBJ1-5, with no clear D. Germline V gene lookup returns CDR1 SGHRS and CDR2 YFSETQ. The CDR3 is 13 residues long. V was pared by 0 bases and J by 5 bases, with 6 bases between. Written as DNA, the CDR3 is TGCGCCAGCAGCTTGGAAGGGCATCAGCCCCAGCATTTT. Protein sequence: CASSLEGHQPQHF.

J is TRBJ1-1 and V is TRBV7-9; D uncertain. The V gene lost 4 bases and the J gene lost 10 bases, with 13 bases spanning the gap. Germline V CDR1 and CDR2: SEHNR, FQNEAQ (reference sequence). The CDR3 consists of 12 residues. Here the CDR3 DNA reads TGTGCCAGCAGCTCGGACCCAGTTGGAGCTTTCTTT. It yields the protein CASSSDPVGAFF.

In its sample, this clonotype was seen once. Its ends do not fully match the called genes, so a read error is possible. The chain uses TRBV2 and TRBJ2-5; D possibly corresponds to TRBD2 (5 bases). Germline lookup yields CDR1 SNHLY and CDR2 FYNNEI. The CDR3 has 12 residues. The CDR3 is CVSGDYGETQYF. The CDR3 DNA follows: TGTGTCAGCGGAGACTACGGGGAGACCCAGTACTTC.

This chain uses TRBV5-1 with TRBJ2-7, with D perhaps TRBD2 (6 bases). Trimming left V 6 bases short and J 6 bases short, with 19 bases between. The CDR3 is made up of 14 amino acids. Germline CDR1 SGHRS, CDR2 YFSETQ. This chain's CDR3 is CASKVFGGGGEQYF. The CDR3 region has the DNA TGCGCCAGCAAGGTCTTCGGGGGAGGCGGCGAGCAGTACTTC.

The table lists this clonotype with a few counts. The genes are TRBV30 and TRBJ1-1, with no clear D. Per germline, CDR1 GTSNPN and CDR2 SVGIG (reference sequence). V was pared by 5 bases and J by 1 base, with 8 bases between. CDR3 length equals 12 residues. The CDR3, as DNA: TGTGCCTGGGGCCCGAAGAACACTGAAGCTTTCTTT. This translates into CAWGPKNTEAFF.

Turning to this clonotype: Germline is not matched at one junction end, which may reflect a read error. The chain recombines TRBV5-1 with TRBJ2-7; TRBD1 aligns across 7 bases. The germline V gene has CDR1 SGHRS and CDR2 YFSETQ. CDR3 length: 16 residues. The CDR3 sequence: CASSFRGGHSSYKQYF. The CDR3 DNA reads TGCGCCAGCAGCTTTCGAGGGGGCCATAGCTCCTACAAGCAGTACTTC.

CDR3 coding DNA: TGCGCCAGCAGCCTACAACAGGGAAATGGAGAGACCCAGTACTTC. It translates to CASSLQQGNGETQYF. The chain carries TRBV5-1 and TRBJ2-5; TRBD1 is a possible D gene (6 bases). The V end was cut by 4 bases, the J end by 4 bases, with 17 bases between. Germline CDR1 SGHRS, CDR2 YFSETQ. The CDR3 runs 15 residues. The variable domain in full, completed from reference TRBV5-1 and TRBJ2-5, reads KAGVTQTPRYLIKTRGQQVTLSCSPISGHRSVSWYQQTPGQGLQFLFEYFSETQRNKGNFPGRFSGRQFSNSRSEMNVSTLELGDSALYLCASSLQQGNGETQYFGPGTRLLVL.

This clonotype was picked up a small number of times. The V and J genes are TRBV27 and TRBJ2-7; possibly TRBD1 or TRBD2 for D (5 bases each). Germline CDR1 and CDR2: MNHEY and SMNVEV (reference sequence). This CDR3 has 13 residues. V dropped 8 bases and J dropped 2 bases, with 13 bases sitting between them. In DNA form, the CDR3 reads TGTGCCAGCGGATCCGGGGCCGCCTACGAGCAGTACTTC. This sequence encodes CASGSGAAYEQYF.

The sample holds a few counts of this clonotype. The chain recombines TRBV3-1 with TRBJ2-7, with TRBD1 identical over 8 bases. CDR3 size: 17 residues. The V and J ends lost 0 bases and 3 bases, in that order; junction bases with no gene match: 10. The germline V gene encodes CDR1 LGHDT and CDR2 YNNKEL (reference sequence). The CDR3 protein is CASSQDTLGTGLYEQYF. The CDR3 region has the DNA TGTGCCAGCAGCCAAGATACTCTAGGGACAGGACTCTACGAGCAGTACTTC.

This clonotype has just a few counts. The chain joins TRBV18 to TRBJ2-2; 7 nucleotides match TRBD1. Germline assignment: CDR1 KGHSH and CDR2 LQKENI. This CDR3 comprises 15 residues. The J segment lost 6 bases and the V segment lost 4 bases, leaving 8 bases of the junction unmatched. The chain's CDR3 is CASSHLTGRSGELFF. The CDR3 DNA reads TGTGCCAGCTCACACTTGACAGGGCGATCCGGGGAGCTGTTTTTT.

This clonotype was detected only a few times. This sequence joins TRBV20-1 and TRBJ2-3; D is perhaps TRBD1 or TRBD2 (6 bases each). Trimming stripped 3 bases from V and 1 base from J, with 8 bases between. Germline CDR1 and CDR2: DFQATT and SNEGSKA (reference sequence). CDR3 length equals 13 residues. CDR3 loop: CSAREGGTDTQYF. In nucleotides, the CDR3 is TGCAGTGCTAGGGAGGGGGGCACAGATACGCAGTATTTT.

This clonotype was counted a few times. CDR3 coding DNA: TGCAGTGCTACAGAAACTGGGTCCTACAATGAGCAGTTCTTC. This sequence encodes CSATETGSYNEQFF. V and J are TRBV20-1 and TRBJ2-1; D gene uncertain. There are 14 residues in the CDR3. Germline V gene lookup returns CDR1 DFQATT and CDR2 SNEGSKA (reference sequence). V lost 4 bases and J lost 1, with 11 bases in between.

This clonotype was found a few times. V gene TRBV6-2 or TRBV6-3 combines with J gene TRBJ1-1; TRBD1 matches at 8 bases. Trimming removed 1 base from V and 7 bases from J; junction bases left unmatched: 5. Germline V gene data show CDR1 as MNHEY and CDR2 as SVGEGT. CDR3 length: 14 residues. The CDR3 here is CASSYWDRNVEAFF. CDR3 in DNA: TGTGCCAGCAGTTACTGGGACAGGAACGTTGAAGCTTTCTTT.

The CDR3 DNA is TGTGCCAGCAGCGTATGGAGCGGGGGGGCTGTTCCCTTAGGCGAGCAGTACTTC. Its translation is CASSVWSGGAVPLGEQYF. The chain recombines TRBV9 with TRBJ2-5, with 10 bases that match TRBD2. The J call may be mistaken, given a closer DNA end match to TRBJ2-7. The germline CDR1 and CDR2 sequences are SGDLS and YYNGEE. CDR3 size: 18 residues.